This TCR beta chain was sequenced during a study of cytomegalovirus exposure and HLA in healthy donors. V lost 6 bases and J 6 bases, leaving 9 bases between the germline ends. The CDR3 is made up of 11 amino acids. Germline V lookup: CDR1 KGHSH, CDR2 LQKENI. PCR involved 60 Vbeta and 13 Jbeta primers. Using immunoSEQ multiplex PCR, the repertoire was profiled, and TCRdb retains in-frame clones only, with some absent. Here the sample spans some 190,000 clones, 65% to 85% being singletons. This sequence originates from a girl aged 10-17 years in good health and CMV-seropositive. What was sequenced was PBMCs. This chain joins TRBV18 and TRBJ2-7; the D gene is possibly TRBD1 (6 bases). Written as DNA, the CDR3 is TGTGCCAGCTCGGAGACAGGCGAGCAGTACTTC. Amino acids: CASSETGEQYF.